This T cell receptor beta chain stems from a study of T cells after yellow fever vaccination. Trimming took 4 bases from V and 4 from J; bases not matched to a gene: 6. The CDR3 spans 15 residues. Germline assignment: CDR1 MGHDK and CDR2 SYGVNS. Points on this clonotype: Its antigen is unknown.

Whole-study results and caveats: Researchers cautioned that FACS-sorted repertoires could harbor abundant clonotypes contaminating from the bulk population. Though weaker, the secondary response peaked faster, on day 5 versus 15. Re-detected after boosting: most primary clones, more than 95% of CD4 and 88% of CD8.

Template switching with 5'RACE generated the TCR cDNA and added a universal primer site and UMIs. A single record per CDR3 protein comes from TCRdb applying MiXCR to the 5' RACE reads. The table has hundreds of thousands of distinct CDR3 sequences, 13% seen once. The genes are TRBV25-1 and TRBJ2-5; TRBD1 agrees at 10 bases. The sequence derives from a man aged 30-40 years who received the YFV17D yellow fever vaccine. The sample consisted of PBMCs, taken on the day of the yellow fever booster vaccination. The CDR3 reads CASSGQGARGETQYF. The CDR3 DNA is TGTGCCAGCAGTGGACAGGGGGCGCGGGGAGAGACCCAGTACTTC.